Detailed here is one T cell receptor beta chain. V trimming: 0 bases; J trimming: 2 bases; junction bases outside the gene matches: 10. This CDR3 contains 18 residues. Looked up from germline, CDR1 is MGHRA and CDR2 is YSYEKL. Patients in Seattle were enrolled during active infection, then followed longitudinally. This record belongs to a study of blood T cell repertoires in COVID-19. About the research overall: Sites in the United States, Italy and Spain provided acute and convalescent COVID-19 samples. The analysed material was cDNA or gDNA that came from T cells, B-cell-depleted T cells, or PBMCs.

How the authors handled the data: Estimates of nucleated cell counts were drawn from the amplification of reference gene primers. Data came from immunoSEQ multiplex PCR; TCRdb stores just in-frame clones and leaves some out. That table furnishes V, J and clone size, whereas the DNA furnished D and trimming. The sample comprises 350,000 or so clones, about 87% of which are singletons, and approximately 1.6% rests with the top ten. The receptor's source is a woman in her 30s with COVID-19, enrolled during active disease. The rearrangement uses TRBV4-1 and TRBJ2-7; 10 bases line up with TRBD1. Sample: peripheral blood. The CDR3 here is CASSQDSPGGTGAYEQYF. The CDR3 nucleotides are TGCGCCAGCAGCCAAGACAGCCCAGGCGGGACAGGGGCCTACGAGCAGTACTTC.